This TCR beta chain was recorded in a study of OX40 agonist ivuxolimab in advanced cancers. Study-wide results and limits: Doses of 0.1 to 3.0 mg/kg were accompanied by clonal expansion of CD4+ and CD8+ blood T cells by week 6. Averaging showed that CD8+ T cells had more expanded clones than CD4+ did.

CDR1 is SGHNT and CDR2 is YYREEE in the germline V gene (reference sequence). This CDR3 spans 15 amino acids. V shed 0 bases and J 0 bases; nucleotides not matched to a gene: 2. A remark on this clone: Antigen: not known.

Sequenced by immunoSEQ multiplex PCR; TCRdb stores in-frame clones only, minus some. The data show about 30,000 clones, 70% to 85% seen once. This sequence was found in an adult with an advanced solid tumor such as melanoma, head and neck, liver or kidney cancer. V is TRBV5-4 and J is TRBJ2-7; 8 bases align to TRBD1. The starting material was CD4+ or CD8+ T cells sorted from blood, obtained in a trial of the OX40 agonist ivuxolimab. CDR3 sequence (DNA): TGTGCCAGCAGCTTGGAGCAGGGGGCCTCCTACGAGCAGTACTTC. Amino acid sequence: CASSLEQGASYEQYF.